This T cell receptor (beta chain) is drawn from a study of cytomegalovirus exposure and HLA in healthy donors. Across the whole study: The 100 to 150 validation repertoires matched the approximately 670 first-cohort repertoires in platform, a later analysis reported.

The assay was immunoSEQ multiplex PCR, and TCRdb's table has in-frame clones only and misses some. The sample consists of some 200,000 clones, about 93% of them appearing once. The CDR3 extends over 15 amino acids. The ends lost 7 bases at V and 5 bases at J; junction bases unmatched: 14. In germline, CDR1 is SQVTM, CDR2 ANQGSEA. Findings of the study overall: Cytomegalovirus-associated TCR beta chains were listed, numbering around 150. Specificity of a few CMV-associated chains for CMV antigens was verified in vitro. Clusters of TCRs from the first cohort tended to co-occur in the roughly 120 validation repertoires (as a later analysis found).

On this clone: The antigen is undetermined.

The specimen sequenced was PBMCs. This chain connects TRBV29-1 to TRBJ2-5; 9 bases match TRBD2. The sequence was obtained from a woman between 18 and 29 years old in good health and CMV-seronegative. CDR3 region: CSAPSIAGVDETQYF. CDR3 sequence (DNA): TGCAGCGCACCCTCTATAGCGGGAGTCGACGAGACCCAGTACTTC.